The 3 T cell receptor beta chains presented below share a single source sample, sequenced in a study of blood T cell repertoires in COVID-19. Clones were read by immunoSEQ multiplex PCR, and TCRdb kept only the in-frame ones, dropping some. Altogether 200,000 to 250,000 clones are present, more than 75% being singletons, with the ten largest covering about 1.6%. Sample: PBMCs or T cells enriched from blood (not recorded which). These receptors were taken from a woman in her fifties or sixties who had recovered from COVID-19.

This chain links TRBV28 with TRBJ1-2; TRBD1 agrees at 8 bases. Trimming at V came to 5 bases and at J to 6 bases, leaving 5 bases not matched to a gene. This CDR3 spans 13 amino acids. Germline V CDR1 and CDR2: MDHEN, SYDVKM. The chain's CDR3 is CASSTTGGDGYTF. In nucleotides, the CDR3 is TGTGCCAGCAGTACCACAGGGGGGGATGGCTACACCTTC.

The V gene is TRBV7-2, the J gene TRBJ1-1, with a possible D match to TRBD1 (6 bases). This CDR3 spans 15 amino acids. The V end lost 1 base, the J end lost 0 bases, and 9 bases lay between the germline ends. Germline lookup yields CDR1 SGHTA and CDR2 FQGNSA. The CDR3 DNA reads TGTGCCAGCAGCTTAGTTCAGGGGATGAACACTGAAGCTTTCTTT. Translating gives CASSLVQGMNTEAFF.

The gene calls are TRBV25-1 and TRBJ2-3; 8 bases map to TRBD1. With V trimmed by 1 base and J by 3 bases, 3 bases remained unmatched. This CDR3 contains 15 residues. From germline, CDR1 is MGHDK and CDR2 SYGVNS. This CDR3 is CASSELDRVTDTQYF. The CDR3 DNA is TGTGCCAGCAGTGAATTGGACAGGGTTACAGATACGCAGTATTTT.